The 22 T cell receptor beta chains reported below all come from one sample, sequenced in a study of identifying expanded T cells in peripheral blood. Clones were read by immunoSEQ multiplex PCR, and TCRdb kept only the in-frame ones, dropping some. This sample has about 90,000 clones, with approximately 88% found just once. Sequencing was performed on blood. These TCRs come from a person between 18 and 75 years old in good health.

The V gene is TRBV30, the J gene TRBJ1-2; D is unclear. CDR3 length: 13 amino acids. Germline CDR1 GTSNPN, CDR2 SVGIG (reference sequence). Between the trimmed V and J ends, which lost 0 bases and 7 bases, there was a span of 12 bases. In nucleotides, the CDR3 is TGTGCCTGGAGTGTGTCGCTGAGAGTTGGCTACACCTTC. Encoded protein: CAWSVSLRVGYTF.

V usage is TRBV7-3 and J usage is TRBJ2-1, with 10 bases that match TRBD2. The ends lost 5 bases at V and 7 bases at J; junction bases unmatched: 8. CDR3 length equals 15 residues. Germline V gives CDR1 SGHTA, CDR2 FQGTGA. The CDR3 nucleotides are TGTGCCAGCAGCCCAAGCGGGAGGGCCGGTAATGAGCAGTTCTTC. It specifies CASSPSGRAGNEQFF.

The V gene is TRBV7-2, the J gene TRBJ2-2; D remains ambiguous. Trimming shortened V by 7 bases and J by 2 bases, and 17 bases separated the two germline ends. CDR3 length: 16 residues. Germline V gene lookup returns CDR1 SGHTA and CDR2 FQGNSA. The CDR3 reads CASNQPNRINTGELFF. In DNA form, the CDR3 reads TGTGCCAGCAATCAGCCAAATCGGATAAACACCGGGGAGCTGTTTTTT.

The chain combines TRBV19 with TRBJ2-1; 8 bases align to TRBD2. The CDR3 has 16 residues. CDR1 is LNHDA, CDR2 SQIVND, per germline (reference sequence). With V trimmed by 0 bases and J by 8 bases, 9 bases remained unmatched. This CDR3 reads CASSIDPGGARDEQFF. The CDR3 DNA reads TGTGCCAGTAGTATAGATCCCGGGGGGGCCAGGGATGAGCAGTTCTTC.

The chain is built from TRBV6-5 and TRBJ1-1; no definite D call. This CDR3 is built from 14 residues. Germline V gene sequence: CDR1 MNHEY, CDR2 SVGAGI. Trimming stripped 5 bases from V and 0 bases from J, with 10 bases between. The CDR3 DNA reads TGTGCCAGCAGTATGACAACTATGAACACTGAAGCTTTCTTT. Protein: CASSMTTMNTEAFF.

V and J are TRBV10-3 and TRBJ1-1, with TRBD1 matching 7 bases. Germline CDR1 reads ENHRY; CDR2 reads SYGVKD. The CDR3 loop spans 15 amino acids. J gave up 1 base and V 0 bases, and 2 bases lay outside the gene matches. CDR3 region: CAISESTGPNTEAFF. CDR3 DNA sequence: TGTGCCATCAGTGAGTCGACAGGGCCGAACACTGAAGCTTTCTTT.

The V call is TRBV6-5, the J call TRBJ2-2; D is perhaps TRBD1 (5 bases). Trimming stripped 2 bases from V and 5 bases from J, with 9 bases between. The CDR3 runs to 14 residues. Per germline, CDR1 MNHEY and CDR2 SVGAGI. The CDR3 reads CASSYDSWTGELFF. In nucleotides, the CDR3 is TGTGCCAGCAGTTACGACAGCTGGACCGGGGAGCTGTTTTTT.

The chain combines TRBV11-3 with TRBJ2-2; 7 nucleotides match TRBD2. There are 15 residues in the CDR3. Germline values: CDR1 SGHNT, CDR2 YENEEA. V trimming: 3 bases; J trimming: 3 bases; junction bases outside the gene matches: 4. The CDR3: CASSFGRVDTGELFF. CDR3 DNA sequence: TGTGCCAGCAGCTTTGGGAGGGTGGACACCGGGGAGCTGTTTTTT.

V usage is TRBV7-2 and J usage is TRBJ1-3, with no clear D. This CDR3 contains 15 residues. V lost 6 bases to trimming and J lost 2 bases, with 14 bases between them. The germline V gene has CDR1 SGHTA and CDR2 FQGNSA. CDR3 amino acids: CASSLDWAAGNTIYF. CDR3 in DNA: TGTGCCAGCAGTTTGGACTGGGCAGCTGGAAACACCATATATTTT.

The CDR3 sequence: CASSLLTGPPGEAFF. The CDR3 nucleotides read TGCGCCAGCAGCCTCCTTACGGGCCCCCCGGGTGAAGCTTTCTTT. The chain links TRBV5-1 to TRBJ1-1; D remains unclear. V was pared by 4 bases and J by 7 bases, with 20 bases between. The CDR3 has 15 residues. Germline V gene lookup returns CDR1 SGHRS and CDR2 YFSETQ.

The genes are TRBV5-1 and TRBJ2-7; D is ambiguous. V lost 4 bases to trimming and J lost 5 bases, with 13 bases between them. The CDR3 runs 13 residues. CDR1 and CDR2 from the germline V gene are SGHRS and YFSETQ. CDR3: CASSIPGGNEQYF. In DNA, the CDR3 is TGCGCCAGCAGCATCCCGGGTGGAAACGAGCAGTACTTC. Using reference TRBV5-1 and TRBJ2-7 for the parts outside the CDR3, the full variable domain is KAGVTQTPRYLIKTRGQQVTLSCSPISGHRSVSWYQQTPGQGLQFLFEYFSETQRNKGNFPGRFSGRQFSNSRSEMNVSTLELGDSALYLCASSIPGGNEQYFGPGTRLTVT.

This sequence joins TRBV7-3 and TRBJ2-7; 8 nucleotides line up with TRBD2. CDR1 SGHTA and CDR2 FQGTGA come from the germline V gene. The CDR3 loop spans 14 amino acids. Unmatched junction bases numbered 8, after V lost 5 bases and J lost 5 bases. The CDR3 bases are TGTGCCAGCAGCCCCGGGGGGGCCCCCAACGAGCAGTACTTC. Translating gives CASSPGGAPNEQYF.

The gene calls are TRBV11-2 and TRBJ2-3, with D perhaps TRBD1 (5 bases). The V and J ends lost 1 base and 2 bases respectively, with 13 bases between them. This CDR3 contains 16 residues. The V gene's germline CDR1 is SGHAT and CDR2 FQNNGV. Here the CDR3 reads CASSLVTGAITDTQYF. The CDR3 DNA is TGTGCCAGCAGCTTAGTCACAGGCGCGATCACAGATACGCAGTATTTT.

The chain employs TRBV5-4 and TRBJ1-2; 9 nucleotides match TRBD1. The CDR3 has 15 amino acids. Germline V gives CDR1 SGHNT, CDR2 YYREEE (reference sequence). The J segment lost 3 bases and the V segment lost 4 bases, leaving 7 bases of the junction unmatched. The CDR3 DNA follows: TGTGCCAGCAGCAGACCGGGACAGGGTTACTATGGCTACACCTTC. Its protein product is CASSRPGQGYYGYTF.

This clone is a singleton in its sample. The rearrangement uses TRBV13 and TRBJ2-3; 13 bases fit TRBD2. V dropped 1 base and J dropped 3; count of bases not matched to a gene: 19. This CDR3 has 22 amino acids. Germline values: CDR1 PRHDT, CDR2 FYEKMQ (reference sequence). CDR3 DNA sequence: TGTGCCAGCAGCTTAGAGGGGAAAAAATACCTGACTAGCGGGGGGAAGACAGATACGCAGTATTTT. Protein: CASSLEGKKYLTSGGKTDTQYF. The full variable domain, rest sourced from reference TRBV13 and TRBJ2-3, is AAGVIQSPRHLIKEKRETATLKCYPIPRHDTVYWYQQGPGQDPQFLISFYEKMQSDKGSIPDRFSAQQFSDYHSELNMSSLELGDSALYFCASSLEGKKYLTSGGKTDTQYFGPGTRLTVL.

The chain links TRBV7-9 to TRBJ2-6; D might be TRBD2 (6 bases). This CDR3 is 15 amino acids long. The V end lost 4 bases, the J end lost 0 bases, and 7 bases lay between the germline ends. Germline V gives CDR1 SEHNR, CDR2 FQNEAQ (reference sequence). The CDR3 protein is CASSSTSSGANVLTF. Written as DNA, the CDR3 is TGTGCCAGCAGCTCGACTAGCTCTGGGGCCAACGTCCTGACTTTC.

The chain joins TRBV9 to TRBJ1-6; weak D call: TRBD1 (6 bases). The germline V gene has CDR1 SGDLS and CDR2 YYNGEE. V lost 0 bases to trimming and J lost 6 bases, with 7 bases between them. This CDR3 is built from 14 residues. The CDR3 DNA reads as TGTGCCAGCAGCGTAGGACAGGCTAATTCACCCCTCCACTTT. Translating gives CASSVGQANSPLHF.

This clone was seen once. The chain carries TRBV6-5 and TRBJ2-7; TRBD1 aligns across 9 bases. V trimming: 7 bases; J trimming: 5 bases; junction bases outside the gene matches: 3. Germline-derived CDR1 and CDR2 are MNHEY and SVGAGI. CDR3 length equals 12 residues. The CDR3 here is CASKGQGNEQYF. DNA of the CDR3: TGTGCCAGCAAGGGACAGGGCAACGAGCAGTACTTC.

This clone was seen just once. V and J are TRBV5-1 and TRBJ1-1; D call uncertain. The CDR3 is 14 amino acids. V was clipped by 0 bases and J by 2 bases, with 8 bases between them. Germline lookup yields CDR1 SGHRS and CDR2 YFSETQ. Written as DNA, the CDR3 is TGCGCCAGCAGCTTGGATCCAGGAAACACTGAAGCTTTCTTT. Amino acids: CASSLDPGNTEAFF.

As for this clone: The same CDR3 arises from other DNA sequences in this sample as well. The rearrangement joins TRBV9 to TRBJ2-3; D remains unclear. This CDR3 comprises 12 residues. In germline, CDR1 is SGDLS, CDR2 YYNGEE. V was shortened by 0 bases and J by 6 bases, with 5 bases between the two germline ends. CDR3 protein: CASSVAGDTQYF. The CDR3 DNA reads TGTGCCAGCAGCGTAGCTGGGGATACGCAGTATTTT.

This clone is a singleton in its sample. This chain joins TRBV5-1 and TRBJ1-3; weak D call: TRBD1 (5 bases). From germline, CDR1 is SGHRS and CDR2 YFSETQ. Trimming removed 2 bases at V and 4 bases at J, with 13 bases between. The CDR3 loop spans 15 amino acids. The CDR3 DNA sequence: TGCGCCAGCAGCTTTGGAGACAGTGGGGGAAACACCATATATTTT. It yields the protein CASSFGDSGGNTIYF. Supplemented by reference TRBV5-1 and TRBJ1-3, the full variable domain reads KAGVTQTPRYLIKTRGQQVTLSCSPISGHRSVSWYQQTPGQGLQFLFEYFSETQRNKGNFPGRFSGRQFSNSRSEMNVSTLELGDSALYLCASSFGDSGGNTIYFGEGSWLTVV.

CDR3 sequence: CAISGGVSEAFF. The DNA for the CDR3 is TGTGCCATCAGTGGAGGAGTAAGTGAAGCTTTCTTT. The chain carries TRBV10-3 and TRBJ1-1, with D uncertain. This CDR3 is built from 12 residues. Germline V gives CDR1 ENHRY, CDR2 SYGVKD. Trimming stripped 4 bases from V and 7 bases from J, with 10 bases between.